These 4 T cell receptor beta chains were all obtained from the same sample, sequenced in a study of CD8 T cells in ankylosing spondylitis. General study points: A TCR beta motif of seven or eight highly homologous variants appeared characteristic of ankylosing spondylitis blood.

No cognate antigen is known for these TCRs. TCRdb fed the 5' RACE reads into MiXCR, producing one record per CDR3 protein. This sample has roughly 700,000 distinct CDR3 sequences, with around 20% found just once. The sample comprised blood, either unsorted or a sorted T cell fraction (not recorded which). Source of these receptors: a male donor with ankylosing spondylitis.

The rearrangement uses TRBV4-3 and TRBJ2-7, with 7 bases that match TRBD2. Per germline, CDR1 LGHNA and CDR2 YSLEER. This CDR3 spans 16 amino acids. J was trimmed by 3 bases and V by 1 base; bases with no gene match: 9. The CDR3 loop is CASSQGKAGAGYEQYF. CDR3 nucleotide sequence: TGCGCCAGCAGCCAAGGGAAGGCGGGAGCAGGCTACGAGCAGTACTTC.

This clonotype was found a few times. The CDR3 DNA follows: TGCAGCGTTGGGATCCTAGCGAGAAACAATGAGCAGTTCTTC. It yields the protein CSVGILARNNEQFF. The chain uses TRBV29-1 and TRBJ2-1; TRBD2 is a possible D gene (6 bases). Germline CDR1 is SQVTM and CDR2 is ANQGSEA. The length of the CDR3 is 14 residues. Trimming took off 4 bases at V and 5 bases at J, with 15 bases between the two ends.

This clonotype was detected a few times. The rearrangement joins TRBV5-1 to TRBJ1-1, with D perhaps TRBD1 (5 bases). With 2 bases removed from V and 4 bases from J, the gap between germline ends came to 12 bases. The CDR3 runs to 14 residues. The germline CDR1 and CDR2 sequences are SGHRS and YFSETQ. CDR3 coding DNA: TGCGCCAGCAGCTTATCGGGGGGTAGCACTGAAGCTTTCTTT. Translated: CASSLSGGSTEAFF.

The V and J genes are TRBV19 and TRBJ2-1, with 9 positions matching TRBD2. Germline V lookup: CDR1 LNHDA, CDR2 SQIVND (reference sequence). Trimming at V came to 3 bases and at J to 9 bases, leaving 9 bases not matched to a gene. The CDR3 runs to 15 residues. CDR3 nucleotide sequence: TGTGCCAGTAGTATTGGCCTAGCGGGGACCCTTGAGCAGTTCTTC. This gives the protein CASSIGLAGTLEQFF.